These T cell receptor beta chains were read from a single sample in a study of vaccination effects on CD4 cells after COVID-19. The table came from immunoSEQ multiplex PCR; TCRdb's copy has only in-frame clones and leaves some out. This sample has approximately 61,000 clones; approximately 72% occur once, and the top ten carry 4.3%. What these receptors recognize is not known. Material: CD4+ T cells from PBMCs cultured without peptide, obtained after COVID-19 vaccination. Receptors originate from a human donor who received a COVID-19 vaccine. Each CDR3 is given with its conserved first and last residue. D genes are given only for firm matches. Clone size appears in some rows only: once, few, many, or a class for an expanded clone.

j_call v_call d_call clone_size cdr3_length cdr3_nt cdr3_aa
TRBJ2-1 TRBV28 . once 15 TGTGCCAGCATCCCGGGGGCCCCTATCAAAGGTGAGCAGTTCTTC CASIPGAPIKGEQFF
TRBJ1-6 TRBV27 . . 13 TGTGCCAGCAGGGGGGGCCCAGGTTCACCCCTCCACTTT CASRGGPGSPLHF
TRBJ2-5 TRBV29-1 TRBD2 . 15 TGCAGCGCCTCGCCCACTAGCGGGAACGCGGAGACCCAGTACTTC CSASPTSGNAETQYF
TRBJ1-5 TRBV27 TRBD1 . 16 TGTGCCAGCAGTTTATCTCACAGGGGGCGCAATCAGCCCCAGCATTTT CASSLSHRGRNQPQHF
TRBJ2-5 TRBV27 . . 15 TGTGCCAGCAGTTTAAGCCAGGGGGGGGGAGAGACCCAGTACTTC CASSLSQGGGETQYF
TRBJ2-1 TRBV3-1/TRBV3-2 . . 11 TGTGCCAGCAGCCAAGGGGGAGAGCAGTTCTTC CASSQGGEQFF
TRBJ2-3 TRBV7-2 TRBD2 . 17 TGTGCCAGCAGCCGCCCGGGGGGGCCTTTTCCTACAGATACGCAGTATTTT CASSRPGGPFPTDTQYF
TRBJ1-3 TRBV6-5 . . 16 TGTGCCAGCAGTTCAGAAACACTAGGCCGTGGAAACACCATATATTTT CASSSETLGRGNTIYF
TRBJ2-7 TRBV27 . . 14 TGTGCCAGCAGTCCCGGGGACCGAGGCTACGAGCAGTACTTC CASSPGDRGYEQYF
TRBJ1-2 TRBV7-9 . . 15 TGTGCCAGCAGCCCATCGCAGCCCATCCTTAATGGCTACACCTTC CASSPSQPILNGYTF
TRBJ1-2 TRBV5-4 . . 14 TGTGCCAGCAGCTTGGACGAAGCTAACTATGGCTACACCTTC CASSLDEANYGYTF
TRBJ2-1 TRBV15 TRBD2 . 15 TGTGCCACCAGCAGTGGACTAGCGGGGTACAATGAGCAGTTCTTC CATSSGLAGYNEQFF
TRBJ1-6 TRBV18 . . 17 TGTGCCAGCTCAGATAGGGCTCTTGGGGGGGCTGATTCACCCCTCCACTTT CASSDRALGGADSPLHF
TRBJ2-5 TRBV12-5 TRBD1 . 17 TGTGCTAGTGGTTTGGGTTATGGGACAGGGGGCCGGGAGACCCAGTACTTC CASGLGYGTGGRETQYF
TRBJ2-7 TRBV7-9 . . 12 TGTGCCAGCAGCTTAATGGGGGACGAGCAGTACTTC CASSLMGDEQYF
TRBJ1-4 TRBV28 . . 13 TGTGCCAGCAGTCTCACACTTCGAGAAAAACTGTTTTTT CASSLTLREKLFF
TRBJ1-1 TRBV30 . . 15 TGTGCCTGGAGTGTAAAGGAAACCATGAACACTGAAGCTTTCTTT CAWSVKETMNTEAFF
TRBJ1-1 TRBV28 . . 15 TGTGCCAGCGCAGAGGGGGACCTTTTGAACACTGAAGCTTTCTTT CASAEGDLLNTEAFF
TRBJ2-2 TRBV21-1 . . 17 TGTGCCAGTCCTCAACGCGGCAGACCCACCTTCACCGGGGAGCTGTTTTTT CASPQRGRPTFTGELFF
TRBJ2-3 TRBV11-2 . . 14 TGTGCCAGCAGCCCCCGAGGGGTAGGAGATACGCAGTATTTT CASSPRGVGDTQYF
TRBJ1-1 TRBV18 . . 13 TGTGCCAGCTCAGGGGGGAGGAACACTGAAGCTTTCTTT CASSGGRNTEAFF
TRBJ1-1 TRBV3-1/TRBV3-2 . . 13 TGTGCCAGCAGCCTCGGACAGTACACTGAAGCTTTCTTT CASSLGQYTEAFF
TRBJ1-6 TRBV30 . . 16 TGTGCCTGGAAAGTAGGGGGGGGGAGCGCTAATTCACCCCTCCACTTT CAWKVGGGSANSPLHF
TRBJ2-1 TRBV10-3 TRBD1 . 15 TGTGCCATCGGACCCCGGGACAGGGGAGTCGATGAGCAGTTCTTC CAIGPRDRGVDEQFF
TRBJ1-4 TRBV27 . . 9 TGTGCCTTAGGCGAAAAACTGTTTTTT CALGEKLFF
TRBJ2-6 TRBV5-5 . . 18 TGTGCCAGCAGCTTGTCCGCAGGGATCCCCCTTGGGGCCAACGTCCTGACTTTC CASSLSAGIPLGANVLTF
TRBJ2-7 TRBV28 TRBD1 . 14 TGTGCCAGCAGTACCCGACAGGGGCTCTACGAGCAGTACTTC CASSTRQGLYEQYF
TRBJ1-5 TRBV6-2/TRBV6-3 . . 16 TGTGCCAGCAGTTACGGGGGGGGTCGCGGTAGGCAGCCCCAGCATTTT CASSYGGGRGRQPQHF
TRBJ2-7 TRBV19 TRBD1 . 14 TGTGCCAGTAGTCTCGGGGACAGGAAATACGAGCAGTACTTC CASSLGDRKYEQYF
TRBJ2-3 TRBV27 . . 14 TGTGCCAGCAGTCCCAGCGGACCCACAGATACGCAGTATTTT CASSPSGPTDTQYF
TRBJ2-1 TRBV6-2/TRBV6-3 TRBD2 once 15 TGTGCCAGCAGTGTGACTAGCGGGGGTTACAATGAGCAGTTCTTC CASSVTSGGYNEQFF
TRBJ1-4 TRBV10-3 . . 13 TGTGCCATCAGTTCCAATGGGAATGAAAAACTGTTTTTT CAISSNGNEKLFF
TRBJ2-5 TRBV2 . . 17 TGTGCCAGCAGCCCTACGACCGAAGGGGGTGGGTGGGAGACCCAGTACTTC CASSPTTEGGGWETQYF
TRBJ1-5 TRBV10-3 TRBD1 . 15 TGTGCCATCAGTGAGTCAGGACAGGGCAATCAGCCCCAGCATTTT CAISESGQGNQPQHF
TRBJ1-1 TRBV19 . once 11 TGTGCCAGTACCCTGGGGGGGGAAGCTTTCTTT CASTLGGEAFF
TRBJ1-3 TRBV4-3 . . 16 TGCGCCAGCAGCGACAACCCCGTACAAAGGGGAAACACCATATATTTT CASSDNPVQRGNTIYF
TRBJ1-5 TRBV6-6 . . 16 TGTGCCAGCAGGGGGACCCAAACATATAGCAATCAGCCCCAGCATTTT CASRGTQTYSNQPQHF
TRBJ2-3 TRBV18 . . 13 TGTGCCAGCTCACAGGACATCCCAGATACGCAGTATTTT CASSQDIPDTQYF
TRBJ1-1 TRBV4-2 TRBD1 . 16 TGTGCCAGCAGCCGATCCCCGACAGGGTCGAACACTGAAGCTTTCTTT CASSRSPTGSNTEAFF
TRBJ2-3 TRBV5-1 . . 15 TGCGCCAGCAGCTTGGTAGGGAAGCCGACAGATACGCAGTATTTT CASSLVGKPTDTQYF
TRBJ2-5 TRBV5-8 TRBD2 . 15 TGTGCCAGCAGTTCGCCCAGGACTAGCGAAGAGACCCAGTACTTC CASSSPRTSEETQYF
TRBJ1-2 TRBV5-4 . . 13 TGTGCCAGCAGCCTCCGGGGAGGGAGCGGCTACACCTTC CASSLRGGSGYTF
TRBJ2-2 TRBV28 TRBD1 . 14 TGTGCCAGCAGGGACAGGGGGCGGACCGGGGAGCTGTTTTTT CASRDRGRTGELFF
TRBJ2-7 TRBV5-1 . . 12 TGCGCCAGCAATGGGGGCCTCGACGAGCAGTACTTC CASNGGLDEQYF
TRBJ2-7 TRBV10-3 TRBD1 . 14 TGTGCCATCAGTGAGAACGACAGGGCCAGCGAGCAGTACTTC CAISENDRASEQYF
TRBJ2-5 TRBV5-1 TRBD1 once 14 TGCGCCAGCAGCTGGGGGACAGGGGAAGAGACCCAGTACTTC CASSWGTGEETQYF
TRBJ1-5 TRBV28 . . 18 TGTGCCAGCAGTCTTATCTTTCCCAAACGGGGGGTCAATCAGCCCCAGCATTTT CASSLIFPKRGVNQPQHF
TRBJ1-3 TRBV14 . . 14 TGTGCCAGCAGCCTACAGGGCTCTGGAAACACCATATATTTT CASSLQGSGNTIYF
TRBJ2-5 TRBV21-1 . . 14 TGTGCCAGCAGCAAAGATTCGTGGGGAGGGACCCAGTACTTC CASSKDSWGGTQYF
TRBJ2-5 TRBV11-2 TRBD2 . 15 TGTGCCAGCAGCCGGGGGGGCAGCCGCCAAGAGACCCAGTACTTC CASSRGGSRQETQYF
TRBJ1-6 TRBV2 TRBD1 . 11 TGTGCCAGTACTACAGGGGTAACCCTCCACTTT CASTTGVTLHF
TRBJ1-2 TRBV29-1 TRBD1 . 13 TGCAGCGGACTCGGGCAGGGGGTAAAGGGCTACACCTTC CSGLGQGVKGYTF